This TCR beta chain was sequenced during a study of cytomegalovirus exposure and HLA in healthy donors. Study-wide points: The study assumed roughly uniform donor sequencing depth for presence/absence analyses. With high specificity and sensitivity, the classifier reportedly diagnosed cytomegalovirus status.

A note on this clone: The antigen remains undetermined.

PCR amplification relied on 60 Vbeta primers (plus 13 Jbeta primers). Sequencing was performed with immunoSEQ multiplex PCR; in TCRdb, only in-frame clones are kept and a portion is missing. The sample consists of more than 150,000 clones, about 88% of them appearing once. With 2 bases clipped from V and 4 bases from J, the junction kept 11 bases outside the gene matches. The CDR3 sequence is 16 residues long. In germline, CDR1 is SGHRS, CDR2 YFSETQ. Source material: PBMCs. The V call is TRBV5-1, the J call TRBJ1-2, with 7 bases matching TRBD1. This TCR was sampled from a girl under three years old in good health and CMV-seronegative. The DNA for the CDR3 is TGCGCCAGCAGCTTTCGGACAGGCATGACCATCTATGGCTACACCTTC. Protein product: CASSFRTGMTIYGYTF.